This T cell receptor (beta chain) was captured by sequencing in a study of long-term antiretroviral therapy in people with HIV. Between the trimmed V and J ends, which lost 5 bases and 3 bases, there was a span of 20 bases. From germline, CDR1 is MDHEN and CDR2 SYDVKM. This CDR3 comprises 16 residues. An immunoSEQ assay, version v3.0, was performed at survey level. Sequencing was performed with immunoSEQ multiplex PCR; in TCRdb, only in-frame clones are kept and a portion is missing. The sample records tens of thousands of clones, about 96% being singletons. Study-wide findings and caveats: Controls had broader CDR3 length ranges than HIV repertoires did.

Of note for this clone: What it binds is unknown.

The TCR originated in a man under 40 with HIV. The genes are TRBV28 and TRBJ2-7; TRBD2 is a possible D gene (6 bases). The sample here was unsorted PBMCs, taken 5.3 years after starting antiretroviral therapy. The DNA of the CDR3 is TGTGCCAGCAGTCTGGGAGGCGAGTCCTTTTTCTACGAGCAGTACTTC. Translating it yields CASSLGGESFFYEQYF.